This T cell receptor beta chain was identified during a study of control samples from healthy donors and cancer patients. The table came from immunoSEQ multiplex PCR; TCRdb's copy has only in-frame clones and leaves some out. The repertoire has about 160,000 clones, over 90% of them found once; the top ten carry approximately 1%. CDR1 and CDR2 (germline): GTSNPN, SVGIG (reference sequence). Trimming removed 0 bases at V and 5 bases at J, with 8 bases between. The CDR3 sequence is 12 residues long. The chain uses TRBV30 and TRBJ2-7; a weak D match, TRBD2 (5 bases). The TCR was taken from a woman in her twenties or thirties in good health. What was sequenced was blood. CDR3 protein: CAWSVASNEQYF. The CDR3 region has the DNA TGTGCCTGGAGTGTTGCTAGCAACGAGCAGTACTTC.